Below, 17 T cell receptor beta chains from the same sample are listed, as sequenced in a study of PD-1 blockade in classical Hodgkin lymphoma. Repertoires were generated with immunoSEQ multiplex PCR, while TCRdb's copy carries only in-frame clones and drops some. Here the sample spans 5,000 to 7,000 clones, roughly 67% being singletons. Regarding time point: cycle 4 day 1 (C4D1), after less than 7 weeks of nivolumab. Each of the patients experienced relapse following autologous stem cell transplantation, and their brentuximab vedotin exposure differed. Thawed PBMCs underwent magnetic negative selection to obtain purified CD8+ T cells. The sample consisted of CD8+ T cells from blood, taken before the fourth cycle of nivolumab. Source of these receptors: a human donor with classical Hodgkin lymphoma.

The V call is TRBV7-9, the J call TRBJ1-4; 7 positions agree with TRBD1. The ends lost 5 bases at V and 6 bases at J; junction bases unmatched: 9. Germline assignment: CDR1 SEHNR and CDR2 FQNEAQ (reference sequence). The CDR3 loop spans 15 amino acids. CDR3 loop: CASSPKTGEDEKLFF. The DNA for the CDR3 is TGTGCCAGCAGCCCGAAAACAGGGGAGGATGAAAAACTGTTTTTT.

This chain connects TRBV2 to TRBJ2-7, with D uncertain. This CDR3 is built from 13 residues. Trimming removed 1 base at V and 0 bases at J, with 4 bases between. Germline V gives CDR1 SNHLY, CDR2 FYNNEI. CDR3 bases: TGTGCCAGCAGTGAAGGAAGCTCCTACGAGCAGTACTTC. This translates into CASSEGSSYEQYF.

This rearrangement joins TRBV7-9 to TRBJ2-5; D is unresolved. The V gene lost 0 bases and the J gene lost 1 base, with 9 bases spanning the gap. The length of the CDR3 is 15 residues. The V gene's germline CDR1 is SEHNR and CDR2 FQNEAQ (reference sequence). CDR3 loop: CASSLAPTAQETQYF. The CDR3 nucleotides are TGTGCCAGCAGCTTAGCGCCAACAGCCCAAGAGACCCAGTACTTC.

The chain employs TRBV28 and TRBJ1-6, with D perhaps matching TRBD1 (5 bases). This CDR3 spans 15 amino acids. CDR1 and CDR2 (germline): MDHEN, SYDVKM. With 5 bases removed from V and 8 bases from J, the gap between germline ends came to 16 bases. CDR3 protein: CASSRTPGTDSPLHF. The CDR3, as DNA: TGTGCCAGCAGTCGAACGCCCGGGACCGATTCACCCCTCCACTTT.

The chain's CDR3 is CASRTGGTGELFF. CDR3 DNA: TGCGCCAGCCGGACAGGGGGGACCGGGGAGCTGTTTTTT. The genes are TRBV5-1 and TRBJ2-2; 10 bases are shared with TRBD1. The V gene end was trimmed by 7 bases and the J gene end by 5 bases; junction bases not matched to a gene: 2. Germline V gives CDR1 SGHRS, CDR2 YFSETQ. CDR3 size: 13 residues.

The chain couples TRBV7-8 to TRBJ2-7, with 9 bases lining up with TRBD2. The CDR3 has 15 amino acids. The trim removed 4 bases at V and 3 bases at J, leaving 7 bases unmatched. Germline values: CDR1 SGHVS, CDR2 FQNEAQ. The CDR3 spells CASSSHSGGDYEQYF. The CDR3 DNA is TGTGCCAGCAGCTCCCATAGCGGGGGAGACTACGAGCAGTACTTC.

CDR3 DNA sequence: TGTGCCAGCAGCCCCGTGGGAATCTATGGCTACACCTTC. This sequence encodes CASSPVGIYGYTF. The V call is TRBV5-6, the J call TRBJ1-2, with unresolved D. Germline V gene lookup returns CDR1 SGHDT and CDR2 YYEEEE. Deletions cut 4 bases from V and 4 bases from J, with 11 bases between. CDR3 size: 13 residues.

The chain recombines TRBV25-1 with TRBJ2-5, with D unresolved. Judging by the DNA end, TRBJ2-7 fits better; the J call may be wrong. CDR3 size: 13 residues. The V gene's germline CDR1 is MGHDK and CDR2 SYGVNS. CDR3 loop: CASSEVGIYEQYF. Here the CDR3 DNA reads TGTGCCAGCAGTGAGGTAGGAATCTACGAGCAGTACTTC.

This sequence joins TRBV9 and TRBJ2-1; D is ambiguous. V lost 0 bases to trimming and J lost 4 bases, with 8 bases between them. The length of the CDR3 is 14 residues. Germline CDR1 reads SGDLS; CDR2 reads YYNGEE. The CDR3 sequence: CASSVVADYNEQFF. CDR3 DNA sequence: TGTGCCAGCAGCGTAGTGGCCGATTACAATGAGCAGTTCTTC. The complete variable domain, with remaining parts taken from reference TRBV9 and TRBJ2-1, reads DSGVTQTPKHLITATGQRVTLRCSPRSGDLSVYWYQQSLDQGLQFLIQYYNGEERAKGNILERFSAQQFPDLHSELNLSSLELGDSALYFCASSVVADYNEQFFGPGTRLTVL.

The chain links TRBV12-5 to TRBJ1-1; D unclear. Trimming stripped 9 bases from V and 2 bases from J, with 7 bases between. The CDR3 runs 11 residues. Germline CDR1 is LGHNT and CDR2 is FRNRAP. The chain's CDR3 is CASARNTEAFF. The CDR3 nucleotides are TGTGCTAGCGCCAGAAACACTGAAGCTTTCTTT.

The chain employs TRBV27 and TRBJ1-1; D is unclear. Germline V lookup: CDR1 MNHEY, CDR2 SMNVEV (reference sequence). The V end lost 2 bases, the J end lost 7 bases, and 11 bases lay between the germline ends. The CDR3 covers 13 residues. The CDR3 region has the DNA TGTGCCAGCAGTTTAACTGGGTCGGATGAAGCTTTCTTT. This sequence encodes CASSLTGSDEAFF.

This clone was recorded a few times. The V gene is TRBV19, the J gene TRBJ1-2; 7 nucleotides align to TRBD1. The CDR3 runs to 17 residues. After removal of 7 bases from V and 3 bases from J, the junction contained 17 bases not matched to a gene. Germline loops: CDR1 LNHDA, CDR2 SQIVND (reference sequence). CDR3 sequence: CASTQYGFGQEDYGYTF. The CDR3 DNA follows: TGTGCCAGTACCCAATACGGCTTCGGACAGGAAGACTATGGCTACACCTTC.

The rearrangement links TRBV6-1 to TRBJ1-4, with 11 positions matching TRBD1. The J segment lost 7 bases and the V segment lost 5 bases, leaving 6 bases of the junction unmatched. CDR3 length: 15 residues. CDR1 and CDR2 from the germline V gene are MNHNS and SASEGT. As DNA, the CDR3 is TGTGCCAGCAGTCCGTCCGGGACAGGGGGTGAAAAACTGTTTTTT. This gives the protein CASSPSGTGGEKLFF.

This clone was seen only once. The genes are TRBV10-3 and TRBJ2-5; 12 nucleotides match TRBD1. CDR1 and CDR2 from the germline V gene are ENHRY and SYGVKD. The CDR3 totals 17 residues. Trimming cost V 0 bases and J 5 bases; bases outside gene matches: 7. The CDR3 nucleotides read TGTGCCATCAGTGAGTCTGTTGGGACAGGGGGCCGTGAGACCCAGTACTTC. It codes for CAISESVGTGGRETQYF.

V and J are TRBV28 and TRBJ1-2; D is unclear. Germline V CDR1 and CDR2: MDHEN, SYDVKM. The CDR3 has 14 amino acids. Trimming removed 6 bases at V and 8 bases at J, with 19 bases between. CDR3 residues: CASSSTGRDGGYTF. CDR3 DNA: TGTGCCAGCAGCTCCACGGGGAGGGATGGGGGCTACACCTTC.

J is TRBJ2-5 and V is TRBV5-1, with D possibly being TRBD2 (6 bases). Germline lookup yields CDR1 SGHRS and CDR2 YFSETQ. Trimming removed 4 bases at V and 4 bases at J, with 14 bases between. This CDR3 contains 14 residues. The CDR3 sequence: CASSGPPRGETQYF. The DNA for the CDR3 is TGCGCCAGCAGCGGTCCTCCGCGGGGAGAGACCCAGTACTTC.

This clone was counted once. The chain carries TRBV4-3 and TRBJ1-1; D is ambiguous. CDR1 and CDR2 from the germline V gene are LGHNA and YSLEER. V shed 3 bases and J shed 6 bases, with 5 bases lying between them. The length of the CDR3 is 11 residues. As DNA, the CDR3 is TGCGCCAGCAGCCACGGGGCTGAAGCTTTCTTT. This codes for CASSHGAEAFF.